Sequencing of this T cell receptor (beta chain) was carried out in a study of T cell changes during pregnancy in multiple sclerosis. Germline loops: CDR1 MNHEY, CDR2 SVGAGI. CDR3 length: 14 amino acids. V was clipped by 3 bases and J by 4 bases, with 7 bases between them. Data came from immunoSEQ multiplex PCR; TCRdb stores just in-frame clones and leaves some out. Of about 44,000 clones in the sample, 80% to 95% were seen once. The source material was CD4+ T cells from peripheral blood mononuclear cells, sampled in the first trimester of pregnancy. This chain joins TRBV6-5 and TRBJ2-6; D uncertain. The sequence came from a female donor with multiple sclerosis, enrolled in a pregnancy study. The DNA of the CDR3 is TGTGCCAGCAGTTATACTCGGGGGGCCAACGTCCTGACTTTC. Encoded protein: CASSYTRGANVLTF.